This T cell receptor beta chain stems from a study of T-cell reconstitution after alpha-beta-depleted transplantation in children. The authors prepared the TCRbeta library with unique molecular identifiers. MiXCR, applied by TCRdb to the PCR reads, yields one record per CDR3 protein. Of approximately 210,000 distinct CDR3 sequences in the sample, just over 14% were seen once. The source material was PBMCs from the stem cell graft donor, sampled from the stem cell graft. The sequence came from a human donor who donated a stem cell graft to a child with acute lymphoblastic leukemia.

Here the CDR3 reads CATPGQDTTNPLTDTQYF. CDR3 sequence (DNA): TGTGCCACCCCAGGACAGGATACGACGAATCCCCTCACAGATACGCAGTATTTT. The gene calls are TRBV25-1 and TRBJ2-3; 7 bases align to TRBD1. Germline V gene lookup returns CDR1 MGHDK and CDR2 SYGVNS. Unmatched junction bases numbered 21, after V lost 10 bases and J lost 2 bases. CDR3 size: 18 residues.